Below, 10 T cell receptor beta chains from the same sample are listed, as sequenced in a study of cytomegalovirus exposure and HLA in healthy donors (dated by TCRdb to 2015 to 2018). Libraries came from the immunoSEQ multiplex PCR assay. The multiplex PCR relied on a mix of 60 forward primers for TCR Vbeta segments and 13 reverse primers for TCR Jbeta segments. TCRdb provides this immuneACCESS table in a form limited to in-frame rearrangements. Some clones are lacking; in checked studies, under half of them reflect an unresolved V gene, and why the rest are absent is not known. The sample table shows about 100,000 clones, and roughly 71% are seen once. Approximately 10% of the sample belongs to the ten largest clones. Sequences were obtained from PBMCs. All receptors come from a man aged 40-50 years in good health and CMV-seropositive.

This clone has just a few counts. The genes are TRBV29-1 and TRBJ2-7, with TRBD1 matching 10 bases. The CDR3 spans 17 residues. V trimming: 3 bases; J trimming: 1 base; junction bases outside the gene matches: 12. Per germline, CDR1 SQVTM and CDR2 ANQGSEA. This CDR3 reads CSVEDRGSSLGSYEQYF. DNA of the CDR3: TGCAGCGTTGAGGACAGGGGGTCGTCCCTCGGGTCCTACGAGCAGTACTTC.

The chain carries TRBV29-1 and TRBJ2-1; TRBD2 aligns across 9 bases. V lost 6 bases, J lost 3 bases, and 9 bases stayed unmatched. CDR1 SQVTM and CDR2 ANQGSEA come from the germline V gene. The length of the CDR3 is 15 residues. The CDR3 loop reads CSVRGGGGLYNEQFF. The CDR3 coding sequence is TGCAGCGTGAGGGGCGGGGGGGGCCTCTACAATGAGCAGTTCTTC.

CDR3 loop: CASSEGSAGVGTDTQYF. CDR3 nucleotides: TGTGCCAGCAGTGAAGGGTCCGCGGGAGTGGGAACAGATACGCAGTATTTT. This chain uses TRBV2 with TRBJ2-3; 7 bases match TRBD2. J lost 3 bases, V lost 1 base, and 10 bases had no gene match. The germline V gene encodes CDR1 SNHLY and CDR2 FYNNEI. This CDR3 comprises 17 residues.

J is TRBJ2-7 and V is TRBV28; possible D gene TRBD2, 6 bases. The CDR3 consists of 14 residues. V was clipped by 7 bases and J by 4 bases, with 17 bases between them. Germline CDR1 and CDR2: MDHEN and SYDVKM. DNA for the CDR3: TGTGCCAGCACCCCACTAGCAGGGAGATACGAGCAGTACTTC. Its protein product is CASTPLAGRYEQYF. The variable domain in full, completed from reference TRBV28 and TRBJ2-7, reads DVKVTQSSRYLVKRTGEKVFLECVQDMDHENMFWYRQDPGLGLRLIYFSYDVKMKEKGDIPEGYSVSREKKERFSLILESASTNQTSMYLCASTPLAGRYEQYFGPGTRLTVT.

CDR3 protein: CASSPGGALHNEKLFF. CDR3 in DNA: TGCGCCAGCAGCCCGGGGGGGGCGCTCCACAATGAAAAACTGTTTTTT. The rearrangement joins TRBV4-1 to TRBJ1-4; tentative D call: TRBD1 (6 bases). Deletions cut 4 bases from V and 5 bases from J, with 17 bases between. The CDR3 is 16 residues long. Germline assignment: CDR1 MGHRA and CDR2 YSYEKL.

V usage is TRBV30 and J usage is TRBJ1-2, with D maybe TRBD1 (6 bases). The CDR3 is made up of 13 amino acids. Trimming cost V 3 bases and J 2 bases, with 10 bases left between them. Germline lookup yields CDR1 GTSNPN and CDR2 SVGIG (reference sequence). The CDR3 bases are TGTGCCTGGAGCCGCGACAGGAACTATGGCTACACCTTC. Translated: CAWSRDRNYGYTF.

The J gene is TRBJ2-2, the V gene TRBV11-2; TRBD1 matches at 7 bases. Germline V gene sequence: CDR1 SGHAT, CDR2 FQNNGV. V dropped 6 bases and J dropped 6; count of bases not matched to a gene: 7. The CDR3 length is 14 residues. DNA for the CDR3: TGTGCCAGCAGTCTACAGGGGATATCCGGGGAGCTGTTTTTT. Residues: CASSLQGISGELFF.

This clone was recorded only once. The chain combines TRBV9 with TRBJ2-3; D ambiguous. The CDR3 totals 12 residues. Germline V lookup: CDR1 SGDLS, CDR2 YYNGEE. Between the trimmed V and J ends, which lost 0 bases and 3 bases, there was a span of 2 bases. CDR3 sequence reads: CASSVATDTQYF. The CDR3 region has the DNA TGTGCCAGCAGCGTAGCGACAGATACGCAGTATTTT.

This sequence joins TRBV5-3 and TRBJ1-5; 8 bases are a match to TRBD1. TRBV5-3 qualifies as an ORF whose function is uncertain. The length of the CDR3 is 16 residues. The J segment lost 6 bases and the V segment lost 3 bases, leaving 11 bases of the junction unmatched. CDR3 DNA: TGTGCCAGAAGCTCACCTAACAGGGGGTTGGTTCAGCCCCAGCATTTT. As protein: CARSSPNRGLVQPQHF.

This clone came up a few times. The gene calls are TRBV13 and TRBJ1-2; TRBD1 is a possible D gene (5 bases). This CDR3 region has 16 residues. Germline-derived CDR1 and CDR2 are PRHDT and FYEKMQ (reference sequence). Between the trimmed V and J ends, which lost 1 base and 0 bases, there was a span of 12 bases. CDR3 protein: CASSLVGASTNYGYTF. Here the CDR3 DNA reads TGTGCCAGCAGCTTAGTAGGGGCGTCAACTAACTATGGCTACACCTTC.